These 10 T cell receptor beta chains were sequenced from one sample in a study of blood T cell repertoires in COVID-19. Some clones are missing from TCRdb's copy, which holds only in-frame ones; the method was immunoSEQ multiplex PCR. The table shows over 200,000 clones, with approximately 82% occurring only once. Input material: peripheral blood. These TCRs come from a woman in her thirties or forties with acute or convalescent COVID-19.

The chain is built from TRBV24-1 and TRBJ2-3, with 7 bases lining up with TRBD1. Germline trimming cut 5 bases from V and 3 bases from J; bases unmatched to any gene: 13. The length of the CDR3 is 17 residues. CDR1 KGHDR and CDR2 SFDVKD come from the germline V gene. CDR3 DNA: TGTGCCACCAGTGGGGGACAGAGCAATCTCAGGACAGATACGCAGTATTTT. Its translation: CATSGGQSNLRTDTQYF.

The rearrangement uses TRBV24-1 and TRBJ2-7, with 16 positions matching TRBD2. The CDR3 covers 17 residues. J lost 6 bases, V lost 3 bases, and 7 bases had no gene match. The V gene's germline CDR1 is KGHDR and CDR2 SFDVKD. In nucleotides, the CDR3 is TGTGCCACCAGTGATCCAGGGACTAGCGGGAGGGGAGGCGAGCAGTACTTC. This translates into CATSDPGTSGRGGEQYF.

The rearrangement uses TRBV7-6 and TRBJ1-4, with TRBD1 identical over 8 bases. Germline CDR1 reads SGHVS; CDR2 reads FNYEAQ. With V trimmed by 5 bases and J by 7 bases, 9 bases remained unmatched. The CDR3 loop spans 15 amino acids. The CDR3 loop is CASSISGGAGEKLFF. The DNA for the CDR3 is TGTGCCAGCAGCATATCAGGGGGCGCGGGTGAAAAACTGTTTTTT.

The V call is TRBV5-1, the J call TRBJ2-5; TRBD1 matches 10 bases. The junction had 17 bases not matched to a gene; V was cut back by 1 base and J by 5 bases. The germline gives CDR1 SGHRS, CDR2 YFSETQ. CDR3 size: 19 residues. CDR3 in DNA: TGCGCCAGCAGCTTGCTCGCGGGGATCAGACAGGGGGCATCGGAGACCCAGTACTTC. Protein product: CASSLLAGIRQGASETQYF.

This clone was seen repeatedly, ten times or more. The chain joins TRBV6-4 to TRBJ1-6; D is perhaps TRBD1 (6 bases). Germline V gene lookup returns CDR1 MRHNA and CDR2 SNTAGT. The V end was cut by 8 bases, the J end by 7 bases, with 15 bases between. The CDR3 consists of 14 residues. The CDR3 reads CASRDTSSNSPLHF. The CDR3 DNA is TGTGCCAGCCGGGACACCTCCTCCAATTCACCCCTCCACTTT.

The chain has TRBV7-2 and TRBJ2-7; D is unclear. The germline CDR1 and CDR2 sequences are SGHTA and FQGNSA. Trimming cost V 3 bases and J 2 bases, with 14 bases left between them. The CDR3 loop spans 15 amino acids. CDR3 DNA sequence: TGTGCCAGCAGCTTGCGGTCGGAATTCCCCTACGAGCAGTACTTC. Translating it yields CASSLRSEFPYEQYF.

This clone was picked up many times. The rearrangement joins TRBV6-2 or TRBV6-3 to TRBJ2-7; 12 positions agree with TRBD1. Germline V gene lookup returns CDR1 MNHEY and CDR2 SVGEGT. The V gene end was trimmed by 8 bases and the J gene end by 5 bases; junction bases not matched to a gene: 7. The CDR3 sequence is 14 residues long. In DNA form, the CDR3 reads TGTGCCAGCGGCCGGGACAGGGGGCGTCACGAGCAGTACTTC. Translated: CASGRDRGRHEQYF.

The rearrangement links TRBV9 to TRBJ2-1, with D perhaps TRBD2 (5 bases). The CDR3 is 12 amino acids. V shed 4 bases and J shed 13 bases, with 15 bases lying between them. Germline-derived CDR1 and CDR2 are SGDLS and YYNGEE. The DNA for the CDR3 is TGTGCCAGCAGCTATACCGGGGAGCAACAGTTCTTC. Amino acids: CASSYTGEQQFF.

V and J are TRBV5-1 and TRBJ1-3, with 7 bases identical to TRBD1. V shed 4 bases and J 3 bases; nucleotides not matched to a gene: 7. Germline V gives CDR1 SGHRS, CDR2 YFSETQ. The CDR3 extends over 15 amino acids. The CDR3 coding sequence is TGCGCCAGCAGCCCACACACAGGGGTTGGAAACACCATATATTTT. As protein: CASSPHTGVGNTIYF. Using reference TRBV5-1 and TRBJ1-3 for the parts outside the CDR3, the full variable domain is KAGVTQTPRYLIKTRGQQVTLSCSPISGHRSVSWYQQTPGQGLQFLFEYFSETQRNKGNFPGRFSGRQFSNSRSEMNVSTLELGDSALYLCASSPHTGVGNTIYFGEGSWLTVV.

The DNA for the CDR3 is TGTGCCAGTCAAAGACAGGGCGGTGGCACAGATACGCAGTATTTT. Its protein is CASQRQGGGTDTQYF. V and J are TRBV19 and TRBJ2-3; 7 nucleotides line up with TRBD1. The ends lost 8 bases at V and 1 base at J; junction bases unmatched: 9. CDR3 length: 15 amino acids. Germline CDR1 and CDR2: LNHDA and SQIVND (reference sequence).